This T cell receptor beta chain was obtained from a study of OX40 agonist ivuxolimab in advanced cancers. Study-level information: Patients were treated with intravenous ivuxolimab, dosed at 0.01 to 10 mg/kg and infused every 2 weeks. Participants could have had prior anti-PD-1, anti-PD-L1 or anti-CTLA-4 therapy, and around 43% had some. A mean age of around 63 years, range about 20 to 90, was recorded, and under 85% were male.

Profiling relied on immunoSEQ multiplex PCR, and the TCRdb table lists in-frame clones only, not all of them. The top ten clones hold roughly 1.1% of a sample with about 91,000 clones, 84% of them seen once. Germline V gives CDR1 LGHNA, CDR2 YNFKEQ. The CDR3 is made up of 16 amino acids. The V gene end was trimmed by 3 bases and the J gene end by 1 base; junction bases not matched to a gene: 7. The material sequenced was CD4+ or CD8+ T cells sorted from blood, taken in a trial of the OX40 agonist ivuxolimab. The sequence derives from an adult with an advanced solid tumor such as melanoma, head and neck, liver or kidney cancer. The V and J genes are TRBV4-2 and TRBJ1-1; TRBD1 aligns across 8 bases. The CDR3 spells CASSHPAGTGNTEAFF. CDR3 bases: TGTGCCAGCAGCCACCCAGCCGGGACAGGGAACACTGAAGCTTTCTTT.